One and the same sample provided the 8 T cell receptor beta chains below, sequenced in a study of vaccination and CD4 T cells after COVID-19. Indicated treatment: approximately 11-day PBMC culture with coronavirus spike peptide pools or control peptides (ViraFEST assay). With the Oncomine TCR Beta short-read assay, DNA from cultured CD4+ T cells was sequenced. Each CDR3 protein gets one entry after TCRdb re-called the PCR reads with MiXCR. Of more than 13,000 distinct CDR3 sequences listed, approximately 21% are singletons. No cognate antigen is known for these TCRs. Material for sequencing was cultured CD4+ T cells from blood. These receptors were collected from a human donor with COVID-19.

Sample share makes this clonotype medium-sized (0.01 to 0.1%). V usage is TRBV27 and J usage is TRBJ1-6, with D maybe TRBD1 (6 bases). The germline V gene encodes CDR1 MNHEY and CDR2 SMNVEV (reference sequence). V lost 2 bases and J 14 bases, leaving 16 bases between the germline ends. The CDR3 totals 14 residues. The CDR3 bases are TGTGCCAGCAGTTTACCCAGGGGTGGTGGGGCCCTCCACTTT. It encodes CASSLPRGGGALHF.

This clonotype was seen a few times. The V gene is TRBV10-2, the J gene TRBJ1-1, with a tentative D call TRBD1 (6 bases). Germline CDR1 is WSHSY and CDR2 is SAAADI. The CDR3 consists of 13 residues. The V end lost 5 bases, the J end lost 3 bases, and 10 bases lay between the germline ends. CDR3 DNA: TGCGCCAGCAGTAGGGACACCTACACTGAAGCTTTCTTT. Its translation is CASSRDTYTEAFF.

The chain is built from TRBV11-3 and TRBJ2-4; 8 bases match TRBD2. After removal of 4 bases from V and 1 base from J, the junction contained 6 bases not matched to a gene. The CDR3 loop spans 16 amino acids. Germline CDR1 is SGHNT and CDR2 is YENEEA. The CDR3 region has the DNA TGTGCCAGCAGCTCGACGGGCGGGGGGGCCAAAAACATTCAGTACTTC. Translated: CASSSTGGGAKNIQYF.

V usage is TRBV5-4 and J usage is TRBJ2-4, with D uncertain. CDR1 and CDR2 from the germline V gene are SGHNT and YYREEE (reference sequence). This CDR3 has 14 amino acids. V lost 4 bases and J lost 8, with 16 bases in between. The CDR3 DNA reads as TGTGCCAGCAGCAACGTAGTAGCCCTGGACATTCAGTACTTC. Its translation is CASSNVVALDIQYF.

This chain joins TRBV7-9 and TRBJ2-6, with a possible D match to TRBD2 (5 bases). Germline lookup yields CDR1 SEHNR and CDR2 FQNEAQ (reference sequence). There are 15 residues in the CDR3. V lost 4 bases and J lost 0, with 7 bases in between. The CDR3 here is CASSSRGSGANVLTF. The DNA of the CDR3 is TGTGCCAGCAGCTCACGGGGCTCTGGGGCCAACGTCCTGACTTTC.

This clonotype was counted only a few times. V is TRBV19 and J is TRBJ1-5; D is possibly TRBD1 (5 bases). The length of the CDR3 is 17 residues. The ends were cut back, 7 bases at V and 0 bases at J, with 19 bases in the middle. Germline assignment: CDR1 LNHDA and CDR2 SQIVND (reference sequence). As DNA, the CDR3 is TGTGCCAGTACTCCAACCGGGGGACCTTATAGCAATCAGCCCCAGCATTTT. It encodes CASTPTGGPYSNQPQHF.

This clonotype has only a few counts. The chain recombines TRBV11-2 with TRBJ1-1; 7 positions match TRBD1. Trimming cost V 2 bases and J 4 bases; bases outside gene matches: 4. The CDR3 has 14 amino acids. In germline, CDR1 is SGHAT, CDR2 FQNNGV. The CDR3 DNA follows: TGTGCCAGCAGCTTACAAGGGGGCGTCACTGAAGCTTTCTTT. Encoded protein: CASSLQGGVTEAFF.

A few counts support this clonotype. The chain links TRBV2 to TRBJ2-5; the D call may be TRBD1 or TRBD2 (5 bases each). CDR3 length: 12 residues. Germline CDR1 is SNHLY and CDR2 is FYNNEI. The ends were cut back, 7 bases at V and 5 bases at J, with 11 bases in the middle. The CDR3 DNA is TGTGCCAGCACGAGGGGATGGGAGACCCAGTACTTC. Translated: CASTRGWETQYF.